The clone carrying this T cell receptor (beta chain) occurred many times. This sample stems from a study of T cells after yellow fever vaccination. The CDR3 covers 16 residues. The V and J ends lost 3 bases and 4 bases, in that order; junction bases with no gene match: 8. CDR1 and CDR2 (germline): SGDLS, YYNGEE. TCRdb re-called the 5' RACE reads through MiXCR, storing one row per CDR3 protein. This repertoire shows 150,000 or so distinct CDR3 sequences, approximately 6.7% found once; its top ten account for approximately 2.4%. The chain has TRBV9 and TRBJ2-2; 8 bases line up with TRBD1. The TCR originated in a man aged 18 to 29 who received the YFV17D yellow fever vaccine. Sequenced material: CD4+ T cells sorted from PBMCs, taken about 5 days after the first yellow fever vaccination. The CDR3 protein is CASSALDRALTGELFF. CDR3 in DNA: TGTGCCAGCAGCGCGCTGGACAGGGCCCTCACCGGGGAGCTGTTTTTT.